This TCR beta chain was sequenced during a study of T-cell memory formation after mild COVID-19. TCRdb re-called the 5' RACE reads with MiXCR, one entry per CDR3 protein. This sample has 350,000 to 500,000 distinct CDR3 sequences, with about 25% found just once. A word on this clonotype: Antigen specificity is unknown.

This CDR3 has 15 amino acids. Trimming removed 5 bases from V and 4 bases from J; junction bases left unmatched: 8. The germline V gene encodes CDR1 ENHRY and CDR2 SYGVKD. General observations from the study: The CD4+ clones that contracted clustered mainly within CM and EM, and the CD8+ clones concentrated in EMRA.

The sequencing input was PBMCs or a T cell subset sorted from them (not recorded which). The TCR comes from an adult woman who had mild COVID-19 (a few samples of this study predate the infection). Cell type and time point are not known. The V gene is TRBV10-3, the J gene TRBJ1-5; 7 bases align to TRBD1. The chain's CDR3 is CAISPGQAPNQPQHF. In DNA form, the CDR3 reads TGTGCCATCAGTCCAGGACAGGCCCCTAATCAGCCCCAGCATTTT.